These 17 T cell receptor beta chains originate from one sample sequenced in a study of cytomegalovirus exposure and HLA in healthy donors. Vbeta (60) and Jbeta (13) primers were used in the PCR. Assay used: immunoSEQ multiplex PCR; TCRdb lists only in-frame clones, some missing. The top ten hold around 5.8% of the sample, which has about 110,000 clones, over 60% seen once. Source material: PBMCs. All receptors come from a woman aged 45 to 65 in good health and CMV-seropositive.

This CDR3 reads CASSPPWANIQETQYF. CDR3 bases: TGTGCCAGTAGTCCCCCCTGGGCTAATATTCAAGAGACCCAGTACTTC. This chain uses TRBV19 with TRBJ2-5, with D hard to call. The CDR3 contains 16 residues. V lost 5 bases and J 2 bases, leaving 18 bases between the germline ends. Germline lookup yields CDR1 LNHDA and CDR2 SQIVND (reference sequence).

V usage is TRBV29-1 and J usage is TRBJ2-1, with 8 bases aligning to TRBD1. Germline V CDR1 and CDR2: SQVTM, ANQGSEA. V trimming: 4 bases; J trimming: 0 bases; junction bases outside the gene matches: 2. The CDR3 spans 14 residues. CDR3 bases: TGCAGCGTTGGACAGGGGAACTCCTACAATGAGCAGTTCTTC. Protein sequence: CSVGQGNSYNEQFF.

This sequence joins TRBV28 and TRBJ2-3; 7 nucleotides agree with TRBD1. There are 14 residues in the CDR3. Germline lookup yields CDR1 MDHEN and CDR2 SYDVKM. Losses at the gene ends were 6 bases for V and 0 bases for J; bases not matched to a gene: 3. CDR3 sequence reads: CASSRDSSTDTQYF. CDR3 coding DNA: TGTGCCAGCAGCCGGGACAGCAGCACAGATACGCAGTATTTT.

In nucleotides, the CDR3 is TGTGCCGTGGGTGAGGTGAACACCGGGGAGCTGTTTTTT. This translates into CAVGEVNTGELFF. This chain connects TRBV7-7 to TRBJ2-2; unclear D gene. Per germline, CDR1 SSHAT and CDR2 FNYEAQ (reference sequence). The CDR3 is 13 amino acids. The V end lost 11 bases, the J end lost 1 base, and 11 bases lay between the germline ends.

This chain links TRBV6-5 with TRBJ2-1, with 7 bases fitting TRBD1. V was clipped by 6 bases and J by 2 bases; unmatched bases: 7. The CDR3 has 15 residues. Germline loops: CDR1 MNHEY, CDR2 SVGAGI. CDR3 sequence reads: CASRNRDRPYNEQFF. CDR3 bases: TGTGCCAGCAGGAACCGGGACAGACCCTACAATGAGCAGTTCTTC.

CDR3 bases: TGTGCCAGCAGTGTTGGGGACAGGGGTCGCTACACCTTC. The encoded protein is CASSVGDRGRYTF. V and J are TRBV2 and TRBJ1-2, with TRBD1 matching 10 bases. The CDR3 consists of 13 residues. Germline V lookup: CDR1 SNHLY, CDR2 FYNNEI. V lost 4 bases and J lost 9; bases outside the gene matches: 5.

The V and J genes are TRBV7-9 and TRBJ1-6; D is unresolved. CDR3 length equals 15 residues. The ends were cut back, 5 bases at V and 3 bases at J, with 11 bases in the middle. Per germline, CDR1 SEHNR and CDR2 FQNEAQ (reference sequence). CDR3 in DNA: TGTGCCAGCAGCCCGGAGATGGTCTATAATTCACCCCTCCACTTT. Translation gives CASSPEMVYNSPLHF. Based on the CDR3 plus reference TRBV7-9 and TRBJ1-6, the full variable domain is DTGVSQNPRHKITKRGQNVTFRCDPISEHNRLYWYRQTLGQGPEFLTYFQNEAQLEKSRLLSDRFSAERPKGSFSTLEIQRTEQGDSAMYLCASSPEMVYNSPLHFGNGTRLTVT.

J is TRBJ1-3 and V is TRBV9; D perhaps matches TRBD1 (6 bases). The CDR3 spans 16 residues. Germline loops: CDR1 SGDLS, CDR2 YYNGEE. Trimming removed 0 bases at V and 8 bases at J, with 18 bases between. CDR3 amino acids: CASSVVDRGTGHTIYF. As DNA, the CDR3 is TGTGCCAGCAGCGTAGTTGATAGGGGGACCGGACACACCATATATTTT.

This clone was seen a few times. V gene TRBV27 combines with J gene TRBJ1-1; D call uncertain. The V gene lost 7 bases and the J gene lost 4 bases, with 16 bases spanning the gap. The CDR3 has 14 residues. Germline loops: CDR1 MNHEY, CDR2 SMNVEV (reference sequence). CDR3 residues: CASKGLAGGTEAFF. CDR3 coding DNA: TGTGCCAGCAAGGGTCTCGCGGGAGGCACTGAAGCTTTCTTT.

The J gene is TRBJ1-4, the V gene TRBV28, with 8 positions matching TRBD1. V lost 4 bases to trimming and J lost 6 bases; unmatched junction nucleotides: 7. CDR3 size: 15 residues. CDR1 is MDHEN and CDR2 is SYDVKM in the germline V gene. Here the CDR3 reads CASSSQGVGDEKLFF. The CDR3 DNA follows: TGTGCCAGCAGTTCACAGGGGGTAGGGGATGAAAAACTGTTTTTT.

V usage is TRBV4-3 and J usage is TRBJ2-1, with D perhaps TRBD2 (5 bases). Germline-derived CDR1 and CDR2 are LGHNA and YSLEER. Trimming removed 0 bases at V and 3 bases at J, with 18 bases between. The length of the CDR3 is 18 residues. The CDR3, as DNA: TGCGCCAGCAGCCAAGAATCTCGGGGATATATCAGCTACAATGAGCAGTTCTTC. This translates into CASSQESRGYISYNEQFF.

This rearrangement joins TRBV7-9 to TRBJ2-2; 8 nucleotides match TRBD2. The CDR3 totals 16 residues. Trimming cost V 8 bases and J 3 bases; bases outside gene matches: 11. Germline V lookup: CDR1 SEHNR, CDR2 FQNEAQ (reference sequence). The CDR3 sequence is CASPGGKAYYTGELFF. The CDR3 bases are TGTGCCAGCCCGGGAGGGAAGGCGTATTACACCGGGGAGCTGTTTTTT.

V gene TRBV30 combines with J gene TRBJ1-1; the D is unclear. The CDR3 contains 15 residues. The germline V and J ends were trimmed by 4 bases and 0 bases, with 15 bases remaining between them. CDR1 GTSNPN and CDR2 SVGIG come from the germline V gene (reference sequence). CDR3 residues: CAWTLRGRLNTEAFF. CDR3 coding DNA: TGTGCCTGGACCCTCCGCGGCAGATTGAACACTGAAGCTTTCTTT.

The J gene is TRBJ1-3, the V gene TRBV19; D unclear. V was pared by 1 base and J by 2 bases, with 6 bases between. The CDR3 sequence is 14 residues long. CDR1 and CDR2 (germline): LNHDA, SQIVND (reference sequence). DNA of the CDR3: TGTGCCAGTAGTATAGTCGGTCCTGGAAACACCATATATTTT. The encoded protein is CASSIVGPGNTIYF.

J is TRBJ1-5 and V is TRBV28, with 8 bases matching TRBD1. V shed 4 bases, J shed 4 bases, and the junction held 9 bases outside the gene matches. Germline CDR1 and CDR2: MDHEN and SYDVKM. This CDR3 has 16 residues. CDR3 in amino acids: CASSYPKRQGNQPQHF. In DNA form, the CDR3 reads TGTGCCAGCAGTTACCCAAAAAGACAGGGGAATCAGCCCCAGCATTTT.

The gene calls are TRBV30 and TRBJ2-5; D is undetermined. The CDR3 length is 14 residues. The germline V gene has CDR1 GTSNPN and CDR2 SVGIG (reference sequence). V lost 4 bases and J lost 5, with 17 bases in between. CDR3 bases: TGTGCCTGGATGCAAGCAGGCCCTGGGGAGACCCAGTACTTC. This encodes CAWMQAGPGETQYF. Using reference TRBV30 and TRBJ2-5 for the parts outside the CDR3, the full variable domain is SQTIHQWPATLVQPVGSPLSLECTVEGTSNPNLYWYRQAAGRGLQLLFYSVGIGQISSEVPQNLSASRPQDRQFILSSKKLLLSDSGFYLCAWMQAGPGETQYFGPGTRLLVL.

The CDR3 bases are TGTGCCTGGAGCACCGCCGCACAGGGATTTTATGGCTACACCTTC. Translation gives CAWSTAAQGFYGYTF. The chain combines TRBV30 with TRBJ1-2; maybe TRBD1 (6 bases). This CDR3 contains 15 residues. The ends were cut back, 3 bases at V and 5 bases at J, with 19 bases in the middle. Germline V gene data show CDR1 as GTSNPN and CDR2 as SVGIG (reference sequence).